A single sample gave rise to the 28 T cell receptor beta chains below, sequenced in a study of T cells after yellow fever vaccination (dated by TCRdb to between 2018 and 2021). Library generation was performed with 5' RACE. The sequencing machine was an Illumina NovaSeq 6000. TCRdb handled the public reads itself, with Q25 trimming in fastp and clone calling in MiXCR, and kept productive beta chains. Each entry is one CDR3 protein sequence, shown with its most common DNA and genes. The sample data list 350,000 to 550,000 distinct CDR3 sequences, and over 15% of these were observed just once. Around 17% of the sample rests with the top ten. The treatment or condition label, read with the paper, signifies: live attenuated yellow fever vaccine strain. The sequenced sample was PBMCs, obtained before the yellow fever booster vaccination. All receptors come from a man younger than 35 who received the YFV17D yellow fever vaccine.

This clonotype was observed at least ten times. The rearrangement links TRBV12-3 or TRBV12-4 to TRBJ1-5; perhaps TRBD1 as D (5 bases). CDR3 size: 12 residues. V was shortened by 2 bases and J by 11 bases, with 10 bases between the two germline ends. CDR3 residues: CASSLSARAQHF. The DNA for the CDR3 is TGTGCCAGCAGTTTATCGGCCAGGGCCCAGCATTTT.

The V call is TRBV5-1, the J call TRBJ1-1; no reliable D call. There are 17 residues in the CDR3. The germline CDR1 and CDR2 sequences are SGHRS and YFSETQ. V was pared by 0 bases and J by 0 bases, with 15 bases between. CDR3 residues: CASSLAGEGFMNTEAFF. CDR3 bases: TGCGCCAGCAGCTTGGCTGGTGAAGGGTTTATGAACACTGAAGCTTTCTTT.

This clonotype was counted between two and nine times. The chain employs TRBV7-9 and TRBJ2-5, with D maybe TRBD1 (5 bases). Per the germline V gene, CDR1 is SEHNR and CDR2 is FQNEAQ (reference sequence). The length of the CDR3 is 12 residues. V lost 8 bases, J lost 5 bases, and 12 bases lay in between. In DNA form, the CDR3 reads TGTGCCAGCTTGGCCCCAGGGGAGACCCAGTACTTC. Amino acid sequence: CASLAPGETQYF.

This clonotype has just a few counts. The chain is built from TRBV5-6 and TRBJ2-7; 8 bases line up with TRBD1. V was pared by 1 base and J by 2 bases, with 2 bases of the junction left unmatched. This CDR3 has 14 amino acids. Germline-derived CDR1 and CDR2 are SGHDT and YYEEEE. The CDR3 here is CASSLRDRPYEQYV. The CDR3 coding sequence is TGTGCCAGCAGCTTGCGGGACAGGCCCTACGAGCAGTACGTC.

The rearrangement uses TRBV3-1 and TRBJ1-1; 8 positions match TRBD1. CDR1 is LGHDT and CDR2 is YNNKEL in the germline V gene (reference sequence). This CDR3 has 11 amino acids. V shed 8 bases, J shed 8 bases, and the junction held 4 bases outside the gene matches. CDR3: CASGQGAEAFF. CDR3 nucleotides: TGTGCCAGCGGACAGGGTGCCGAAGCTTTCTTT.

The V gene is TRBV4-3, the J gene TRBJ2-2; TRBD1 matches at 8 bases. The CDR3 totals 15 residues. V lost 1 base, J lost 5 bases, and 3 bases stayed unmatched. Germline V CDR1 and CDR2: LGHNA, YSLEER. CDR3 in amino acids: CASSQGTGWTGELFF. In nucleotides, the CDR3 is TGCGCCAGCAGCCAAGGGACAGGGTGGACCGGGGAGCTGTTTTTT.

The rearrangement uses TRBV7-2 and TRBJ1-3; TRBD1 matches at 8 bases. The germline V gene encodes CDR1 SGHTA and CDR2 FQGNSA. The CDR3 extends over 16 amino acids. The V gene end was trimmed by 6 bases and the J gene end by 0 bases; junction bases not matched to a gene: 7. CDR3 residues: CASRRNTGGSGNTIYF. The CDR3 bases are TGTGCCAGCAGGCGGAACACAGGGGGCTCTGGAAACACCATATATTTT.

The gene calls are TRBV11-1 and TRBJ1-1, with D possibly being TRBD1 (5 bases). The CDR3 extends over 13 amino acids. Germline lookup yields CDR1 SGHAT and CDR2 FQDESV (reference sequence). V dropped 7 bases and J dropped 8 bases, with 17 bases sitting between them. The CDR3, as DNA: TGTGCCAGCACCTTGGTTCATCGGGGGGAAGCTTTCTTT. This encodes CASTLVHRGEAFF.

This clonotype was counted a few times. The chain uses TRBV6-5 and TRBJ1-3; no clear D. Trimming took 0 bases from V and 0 from J, leaving 15 bases between them. The CDR3 runs 18 residues. The V gene's germline CDR1 is MNHEY and CDR2 SVGAGI. The CDR3 spells CASSYSTSAATSGNTIYF. The CDR3, as DNA: TGTGCCAGCAGTTACTCGACATCCGCGGCAACCTCTGGAAACACCATATATTTT.

This clonotype was observed once. The chain carries TRBV20-1 and TRBJ2-3; D tentatively fits TRBD1 or TRBD2 (5 bases each). From germline, CDR1 is DFQATT and CDR2 SNEGSKA (reference sequence). Trimming shortened V by 3 bases and J by 0 bases, and 10 bases separated the two germline ends. The CDR3 is 14 amino acids. CDR3 nucleotides: TGCAGTGCTAGTGAGGGGTGGAGCACAGATACGCAGTATTTT. This sequence encodes CSASEGWSTDTQYF.

This clonotype was detected only a few times. The chain has TRBV7-9 and TRBJ1-5; no reliable D call. Germline values: CDR1 SEHNR, CDR2 FQNEAQ (reference sequence). Trimming cost V 1 base and J 3 bases, with 10 bases left between them. The CDR3 sequence is 15 residues long. The CDR3 loop is CASSLEASYNQPQHF. The CDR3 DNA follows: TGTGCCAGCAGCTTAGAAGCGTCGTACAATCAGCCCCAGCATTTT.

Ten or more counts support this clonotype. This chain uses TRBV5-5 with TRBJ2-7, with 7 positions matching TRBD1. J gave up 6 bases and V 5 bases, and 5 bases lay outside the gene matches. CDR1 is SGHKS and CDR2 is YYEKEE in the germline V gene (reference sequence). CDR3 size: 12 residues. CDR3 nucleotide sequence: TGTGCCAGCAGTCTCAGGGGGATCGAGCAGTACGTC. It yields the protein CASSLRGIEQYV.

This clonotype was seen a handful of times. This rearrangement joins TRBV3-1 to TRBJ2-3, with a possible D match to TRBD2 (6 bases). V was pared by 0 bases and J by 1 base, with 8 bases between. This CDR3 is built from 15 residues. The germline CDR1 and CDR2 sequences are LGHDT and YNNKEL (reference sequence). The DNA of the CDR3 is TGTGCCAGCAGCCAAGAAGGCGGGGGCACAGATACGCAGTATTTT. Translation gives CASSQEGGGTDTQYF.

In its sample, this clonotype was seen many times. The chain employs TRBV6-7 and TRBJ2-7; 7 bases map to TRBD1. TRBV6-7 is an open reading frame, and its role is uncertain. V was pared by 4 bases and J by 0 bases, with 0 bases of the junction left unmatched. The CDR3 consists of 13 residues. The chain's CDR3 is CASSWDSSYEQYF. The DNA of the CDR3 is TGTGCCAGCAGTTGGGACAGCTCCTACGAGCAGTACTTC.

In its sample, this clonotype was seen a few times. The chain uses TRBV20-1 and TRBJ1-1; D possibly corresponds to TRBD1 (6 bases). Germline lookup yields CDR1 DFQATT and CDR2 SNEGSKA (reference sequence). The CDR3 consists of 13 residues. Trimming stripped 0 bases from V and 1 base from J, with 6 bases between. The CDR3 sequence: CSAREDRNTEAFF. The CDR3 nucleotides are TGCAGTGCTAGAGAGGACAGGAACACTGAAGCTTTCTTT.

In its sample, this clonotype was seen many times. This chain joins TRBV27 and TRBJ2-7; TRBD1 is a possible D gene (6 bases). The V and J ends lost 5 bases and 0 bases respectively, with 8 bases between them. The CDR3 has 13 amino acids. Germline CDR1 is MNHEY and CDR2 is SMNVEV (reference sequence). The CDR3 DNA sequence: TGTGCCAGCAGTCTGACAGGCTCCTACGAGCAGTACTTC. This translates into CASSLTGSYEQYF.

The chain joins TRBV6-2 or TRBV6-3 to TRBJ2-4; maybe TRBD2 (6 bases). Per the germline V gene, CDR1 is MNHEY and CDR2 is SVGEGT. V was clipped by 4 bases and J by 3 bases, with 19 bases between them. The length of the CDR3 is 17 residues. CDR3: CASSSTTRITGKNIQYF. DNA of the CDR3: TGTGCCAGCAGTTCAACGACTAGAATCACTGGCAAAAACATTCAGTACTTC.

This clonotype was picked up a small number of times. The rearrangement uses TRBV7-9 and TRBJ2-7; 10 nucleotides agree with TRBD2. V was clipped by 5 bases and J by 1 base; unmatched bases: 2. CDR1 is SEHNR and CDR2 is FQNEAQ in the germline V gene (reference sequence). The CDR3 is 14 residues long. The CDR3 loop is CASSGSGGSYEQYF. CDR3 DNA sequence: TGTGCCAGCAGCGGTAGCGGGGGGTCCTACGAGCAGTACTTC.

The gene calls are TRBV9 and TRBJ2-1; weak D call: TRBD2 (6 bases). Trimming cost V 3 bases and J 10 bases, with 14 bases left between them. The germline V gene encodes CDR1 SGDLS and CDR2 YYNGEE. The CDR3 covers 13 residues. The CDR3 region has the DNA TGTGCCAGCAGCGCGTTCCGGGACTCCGAGCAGTTCTTC. It specifies CASSAFRDSEQFF.

The rearrangement uses TRBV5-6 and TRBJ2-1; TRBD2 is a possible D gene (6 bases). This CDR3 spans 15 amino acids. Trimming shortened V by 4 bases and J by 7 bases, and 18 bases separated the two germline ends. Germline V gives CDR1 SGHDT, CDR2 YYEEEE. The CDR3 DNA reads TGTGCCAGCAGCGGGGGACTCCTGATGTGGAATGAGCAGTTCTTC. It encodes CASSGGLLMWNEQFF.

The CDR3 DNA reads TGTGCCAGCAGACCCGGGACAGGGGAGCCAGATACGCAGTATTTT. Translation gives CASRPGTGEPDTQYF. The chain couples TRBV6-2 or TRBV6-3 to TRBJ2-3; 10 bases line up with TRBD1. With V trimmed by 6 bases and J by 4 bases, 7 bases remained unmatched. The germline V gene encodes CDR1 MNHEY and CDR2 SVGEGT. This CDR3 contains 15 residues.

This clonotype showed up just a few times. The rearrangement uses TRBV20-1 and TRBJ2-3, with a possible D match to TRBD2 (6 bases). There are 15 residues in the CDR3. Per the germline V gene, CDR1 is DFQATT and CDR2 is SNEGSKA (reference sequence). Trimming removed 8 bases from V and 0 bases from J, with 18 bases in between. The CDR3 region is CSPQMEGTSTDTQYF. In nucleotides, the CDR3 is TGCAGTCCTCAAATGGAGGGGACTAGCACAGATACGCAGTATTTT.

The rearrangement joins TRBV30 to TRBJ2-1, with D possibly matching TRBD2 (6 bases). This CDR3 spans 13 amino acids. Germline CDR1 and CDR2: GTSNPN and SVGIG (reference sequence). V was shortened by 2 bases and J by 9 bases, with 14 bases between the two germline ends. CDR3 protein: CAWSRRAGGEQFF. CDR3 sequence (DNA): TGTGCCTGGAGTCGGCGAGCGGGTGGTGAGCAGTTCTTC.

This clonotype was detected only a few times. The rearrangement uses TRBV6-2 or TRBV6-3 and TRBJ1-6, with a possible D match to TRBD1 (6 bases). V lost 6 bases, J lost 0 bases, and 15 bases lay in between. The germline CDR1 and CDR2 sequences are MNHEY and SVGEGT. The CDR3 is 17 amino acids. This CDR3 is CASSYLGQSSYNSPLHF. The CDR3 nucleotides are TGTGCCAGCAGCTACCTGGGACAAAGCTCCTATAATTCACCCCTCCACTTT.

This clonotype showed up just a few times. The chain recombines TRBV2 with TRBJ2-5, with no clear D. V shed 7 bases and J shed 5 bases, with 17 bases lying between them. This CDR3 comprises 14 residues. Germline lookup yields CDR1 SNHLY and CDR2 FYNNEI. This CDR3 reads CASTNLRFMETQYF. The CDR3 DNA is TGTGCCAGCACGAACCTCAGGTTTATGGAGACCCAGTACTTC.

The genes are TRBV4-3 and TRBJ2-4; 9 bases match TRBD1. This CDR3 contains 16 residues. The junction had 7 bases not matched to a gene; V was cut back by 0 bases and J by 7 bases. Germline V gene data show CDR1 as LGHNA and CDR2 as YSLEER. CDR3 sequence: CASSQDHRGLSNIQYF. The CDR3 DNA reads TGCGCCAGCAGCCAAGATCACAGGGGGCTTTCCAACATTCAGTACTTC.

This clonotype was observed a few times. This CDR3 is CASTAHGFLQNEQYF. The CDR3 DNA reads as TGTGCCAGCACCGCTCACGGGTTTCTTCAGAACGAGCAGTACTTC. V usage is TRBV6-2 or TRBV6-3 and J usage is TRBJ2-7; no definite D call. CDR1 MNHEY and CDR2 SVGEGT come from the germline V gene. Trimming pared 7 bases from V and 5 bases from J, leaving 21 bases between. This CDR3 region has 15 residues.

The chain has TRBV12-3 or TRBV12-4 and TRBJ2-3; D ambiguous. V was trimmed by 6 bases and J by 2 bases, leaving 18 bases between them. CDR3 length equals 16 residues. The CDR3 coding sequence is TGTGCCAGCAGCCCGAACAACCCTGCCCCCACAGATACGCAGTATTTT. This gives the protein CASSPNNPAPTDTQYF.